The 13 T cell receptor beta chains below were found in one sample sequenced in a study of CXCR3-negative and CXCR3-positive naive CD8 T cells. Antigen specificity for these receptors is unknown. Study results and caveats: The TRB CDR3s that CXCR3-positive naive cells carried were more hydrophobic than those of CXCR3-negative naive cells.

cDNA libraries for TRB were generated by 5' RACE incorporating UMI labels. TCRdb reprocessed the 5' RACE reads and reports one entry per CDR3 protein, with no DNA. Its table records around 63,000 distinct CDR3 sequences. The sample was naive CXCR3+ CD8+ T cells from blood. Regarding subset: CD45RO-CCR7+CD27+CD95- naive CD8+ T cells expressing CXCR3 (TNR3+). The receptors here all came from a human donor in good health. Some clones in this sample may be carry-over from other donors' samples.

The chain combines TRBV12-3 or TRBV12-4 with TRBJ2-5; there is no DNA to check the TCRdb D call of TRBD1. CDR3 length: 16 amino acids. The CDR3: CASSRDSPSKRETQYF.

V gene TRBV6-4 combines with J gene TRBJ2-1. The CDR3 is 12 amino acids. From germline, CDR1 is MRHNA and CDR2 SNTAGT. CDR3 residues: CASSDSGNEQLF.

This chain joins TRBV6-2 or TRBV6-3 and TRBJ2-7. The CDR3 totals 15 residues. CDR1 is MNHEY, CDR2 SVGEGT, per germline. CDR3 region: CASSYLGLLAYEQYF.

The CDR3 is CASSQDWGSQETQYF. J is TRBJ2-5 and V is TRBV3-1. Germline V CDR1 and CDR2: LGHDT, YNNKEL (reference sequence). The CDR3 contains 15 residues.

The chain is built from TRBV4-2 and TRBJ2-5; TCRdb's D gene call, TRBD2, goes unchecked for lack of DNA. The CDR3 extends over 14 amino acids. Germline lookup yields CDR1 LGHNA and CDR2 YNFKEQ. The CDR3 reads CASSRLAGEETQYF.

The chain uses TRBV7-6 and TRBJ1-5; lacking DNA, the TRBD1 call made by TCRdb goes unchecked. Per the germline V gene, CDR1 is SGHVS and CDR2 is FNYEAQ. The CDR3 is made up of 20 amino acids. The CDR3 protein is CASSLENKRTGGWRNQPQHF.

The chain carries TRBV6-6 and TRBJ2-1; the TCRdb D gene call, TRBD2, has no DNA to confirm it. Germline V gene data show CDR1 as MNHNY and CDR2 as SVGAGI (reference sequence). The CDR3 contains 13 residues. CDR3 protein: CASSATTGSEQFF.

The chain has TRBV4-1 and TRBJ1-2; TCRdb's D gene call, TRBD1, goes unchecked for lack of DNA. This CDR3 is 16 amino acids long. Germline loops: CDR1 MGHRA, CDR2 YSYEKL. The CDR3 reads CASSQDRQTLNYGYTF.

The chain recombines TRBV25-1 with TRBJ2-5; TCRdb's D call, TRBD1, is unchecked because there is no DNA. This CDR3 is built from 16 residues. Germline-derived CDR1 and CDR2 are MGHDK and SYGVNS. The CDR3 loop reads CASSEYGAGGAETQYF.

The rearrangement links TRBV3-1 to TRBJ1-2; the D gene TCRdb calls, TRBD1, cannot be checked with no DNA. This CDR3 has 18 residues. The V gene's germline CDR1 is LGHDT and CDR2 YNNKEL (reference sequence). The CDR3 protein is CASSQCPSGGGQGNGYTF.

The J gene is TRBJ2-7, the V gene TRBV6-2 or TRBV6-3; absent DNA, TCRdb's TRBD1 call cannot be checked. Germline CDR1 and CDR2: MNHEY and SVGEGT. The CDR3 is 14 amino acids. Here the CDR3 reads CASSYSGGGYEQYF.

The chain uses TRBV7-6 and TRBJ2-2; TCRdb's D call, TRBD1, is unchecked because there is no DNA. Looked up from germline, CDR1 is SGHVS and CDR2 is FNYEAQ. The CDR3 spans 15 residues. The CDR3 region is CASSLGRTNTGELFF.

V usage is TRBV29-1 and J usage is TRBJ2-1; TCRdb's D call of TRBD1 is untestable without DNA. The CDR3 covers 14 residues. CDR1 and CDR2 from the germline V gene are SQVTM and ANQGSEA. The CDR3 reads CSVPGPGGWNEQFF.